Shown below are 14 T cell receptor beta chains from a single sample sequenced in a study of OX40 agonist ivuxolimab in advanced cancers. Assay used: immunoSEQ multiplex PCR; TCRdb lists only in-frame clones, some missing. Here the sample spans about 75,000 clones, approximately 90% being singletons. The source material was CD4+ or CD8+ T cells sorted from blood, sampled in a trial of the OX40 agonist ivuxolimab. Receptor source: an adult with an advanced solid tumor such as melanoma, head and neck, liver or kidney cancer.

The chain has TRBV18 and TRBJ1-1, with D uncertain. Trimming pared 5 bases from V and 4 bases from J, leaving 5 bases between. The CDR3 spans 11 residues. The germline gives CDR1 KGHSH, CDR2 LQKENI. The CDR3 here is CASSSVTEAFF. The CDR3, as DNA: TGTGCCAGCTCATCGGTCACTGAAGCTTTCTTT.

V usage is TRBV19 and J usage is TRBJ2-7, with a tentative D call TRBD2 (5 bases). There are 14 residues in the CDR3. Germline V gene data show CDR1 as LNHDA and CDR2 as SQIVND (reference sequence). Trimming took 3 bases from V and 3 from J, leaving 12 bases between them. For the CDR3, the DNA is TGTGCCAGTAGTATTTTTGAGGGTAACTACGAGCAGTACTTC. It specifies CASSIFEGNYEQYF.

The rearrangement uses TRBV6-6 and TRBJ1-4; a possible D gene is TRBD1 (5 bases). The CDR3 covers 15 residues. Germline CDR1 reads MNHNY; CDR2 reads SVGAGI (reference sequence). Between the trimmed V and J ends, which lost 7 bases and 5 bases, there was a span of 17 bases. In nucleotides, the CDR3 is TGTGCCAGCAAACCCGGGACGGGATTGAATGAAAAACTGTTTTTT. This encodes CASKPGTGLNEKLFF.

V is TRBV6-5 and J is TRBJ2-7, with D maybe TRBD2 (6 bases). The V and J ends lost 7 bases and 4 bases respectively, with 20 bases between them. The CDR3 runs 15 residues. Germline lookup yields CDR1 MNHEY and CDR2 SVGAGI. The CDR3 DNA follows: TGTGCCAGCACAAGGCTAGCGAGTGGGGAGTACGAGCAGTACTTC. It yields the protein CASTRLASGEYEQYF.

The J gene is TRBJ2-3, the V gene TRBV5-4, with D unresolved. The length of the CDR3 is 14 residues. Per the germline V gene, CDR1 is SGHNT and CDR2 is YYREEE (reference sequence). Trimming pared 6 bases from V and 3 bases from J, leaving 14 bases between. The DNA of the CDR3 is TGTGCCAGCACCCTGACCAGAGGTACAGATACGCAGTATTTT. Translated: CASTLTRGTDTQYF.

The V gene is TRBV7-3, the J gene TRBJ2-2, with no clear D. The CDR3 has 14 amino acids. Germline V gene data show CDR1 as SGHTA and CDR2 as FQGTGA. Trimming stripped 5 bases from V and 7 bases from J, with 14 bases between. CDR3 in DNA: TGTGCCAGCAGCCCCGGGTTTAGAAGCGGGGAGCTGTTTTTT. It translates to CASSPGFRSGELFF.

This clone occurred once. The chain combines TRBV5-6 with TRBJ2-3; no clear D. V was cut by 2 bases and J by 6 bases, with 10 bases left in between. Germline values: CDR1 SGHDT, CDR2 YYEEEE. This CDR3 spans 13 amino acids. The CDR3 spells CASSLDLRDTQYF. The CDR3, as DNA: TGTGCCAGCAGCTTAGACCTTCGTGATACGCAGTATTTT.

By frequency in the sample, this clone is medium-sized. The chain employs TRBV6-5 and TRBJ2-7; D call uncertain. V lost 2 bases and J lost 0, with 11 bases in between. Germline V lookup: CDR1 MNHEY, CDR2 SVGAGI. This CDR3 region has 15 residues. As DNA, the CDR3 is TGTGCCAGCAGTTACCTCGTTGGGGACTCCTACGAGCAGTACTTC. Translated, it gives CASSYLVGDSYEQYF.

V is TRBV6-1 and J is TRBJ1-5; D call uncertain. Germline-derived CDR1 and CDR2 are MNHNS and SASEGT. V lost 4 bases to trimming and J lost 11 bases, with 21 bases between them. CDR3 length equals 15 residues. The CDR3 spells CASSAPAAGLGTQHF. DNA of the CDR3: TGTGCCAGCAGTGCCCCTGCAGCGGGTTTGGGGACCCAGCATTTT.

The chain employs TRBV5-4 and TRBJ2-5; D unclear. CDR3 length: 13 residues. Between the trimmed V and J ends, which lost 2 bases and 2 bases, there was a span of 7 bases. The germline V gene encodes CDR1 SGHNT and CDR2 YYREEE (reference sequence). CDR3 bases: TGTGCCAGCAGCTTCCAGGAGCAAGAGACCCAGTACTTC. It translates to CASSFQEQETQYF.

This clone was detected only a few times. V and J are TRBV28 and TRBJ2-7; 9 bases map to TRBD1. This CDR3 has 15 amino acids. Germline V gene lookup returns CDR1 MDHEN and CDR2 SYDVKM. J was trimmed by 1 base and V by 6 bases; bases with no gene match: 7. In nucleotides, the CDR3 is TGTGCCAGCAGGGGGACCGGGACAGGGTCCTACGAGCAGTACTTC. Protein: CASRGTGTGSYEQYF.

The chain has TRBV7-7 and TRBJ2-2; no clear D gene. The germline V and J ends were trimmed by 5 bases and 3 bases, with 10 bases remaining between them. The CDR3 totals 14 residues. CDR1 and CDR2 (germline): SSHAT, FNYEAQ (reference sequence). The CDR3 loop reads CASSAGSYTGELFF. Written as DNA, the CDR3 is TGTGCCAGCAGCGCCGGATCGTACACCGGGGAGCTGTTTTTT.

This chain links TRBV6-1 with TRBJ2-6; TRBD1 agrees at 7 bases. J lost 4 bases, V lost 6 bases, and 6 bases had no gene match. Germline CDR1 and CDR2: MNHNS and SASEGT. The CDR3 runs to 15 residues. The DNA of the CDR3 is TGTGCCAGCAGCGCCACAGGGGTCGGGGCCAACGTCCTGACTTTC. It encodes CASSATGVGANVLTF.

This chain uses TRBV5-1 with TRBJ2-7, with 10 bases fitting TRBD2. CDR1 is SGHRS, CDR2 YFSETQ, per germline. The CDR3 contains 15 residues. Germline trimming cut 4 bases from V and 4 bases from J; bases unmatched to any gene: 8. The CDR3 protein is CASSRAGAGGYEQYF. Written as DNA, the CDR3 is TGCGCCAGCAGCAGGGCGGGAGCGGGAGGGTACGAGCAGTACTTC.